This T cell receptor beta chain was found in a study of control samples from healthy donors and cancer patients. The V gene lost 2 bases and the J gene lost 1 base, with 5 bases spanning the gap. The CDR3 sequence is 13 residues long. Assay used: immunoSEQ multiplex PCR; TCRdb lists only in-frame clones, some missing. The table shows some 150,000 clones, with under 95% occurring only once. What was sequenced was blood. This chain uses TRBV12-3 or TRBV12-4 with TRBJ1-1; no clear D gene. This sequence was found in a man between 35 and 55 years old in good health. CDR3 nucleotide sequence: TGTGCCAGCAGTTTAACAGCGAACACTGAAGCTTTCTTT. Encoded protein: CASSLTANTEAFF.